This passage covers 19 T cell receptor beta chains from one sample sequenced in a study of control samples from healthy donors and cancer patients. Clones were read by immunoSEQ multiplex PCR, and TCRdb kept only the in-frame ones, dropping some. The sample lists about 410,000 clones, approximately 90% occurring once. Sequencing was done on a sample of PBMCs. Receptors originate from a man between 40 and 49 years old with head and neck cancer.

This chain uses TRBV4-1 with TRBJ1-1; D unclear. Germline CDR1 reads MGHRA; CDR2 reads YSYEKL. V dropped 1 base and J dropped 0 bases, with 9 bases sitting between them. The CDR3 consists of 15 residues. CDR3 DNA: TGCGCCAGCAGCCAAGCGGCAGTTTTGAACACTGAAGCTTTCTTT. This encodes CASSQAAVLNTEAFF.

The chain carries TRBV5-4 and TRBJ1-4; TRBD1 matches 8 bases. Unmatched junction bases numbered 7, after V lost 4 bases and J lost 2 bases. CDR3 size: 16 residues. Germline CDR1 SGHNT, CDR2 YYREEE (reference sequence). The CDR3 loop is CASSKQGGGTNEKLFF. The CDR3 DNA reads TGTGCCAGCAGCAAACAGGGGGGAGGTACTAATGAAAAACTGTTTTTT.

V gene TRBV9 combines with J gene TRBJ2-6; D uncertain. The germline V and J ends were trimmed by 3 bases and 4 bases, with 23 bases remaining between them. CDR3 size: 19 residues. Germline V CDR1 and CDR2: SGDLS, YYNGEE. This CDR3 reads CASSAHRRFGASGANVLTF. The CDR3 DNA sequence: TGTGCCAGCAGCGCCCACCGACGGTTCGGAGCGTCCGGGGCCAACGTCCTGACTTTC.

This chain uses TRBV29-1 with TRBJ1-2; D is unclear. The V gene lost 8 bases and the J gene lost 5 bases, with 15 bases spanning the gap. The CDR3 runs to 12 residues. Germline values: CDR1 SQVTM, CDR2 ANQGSEA. CDR3 in DNA: TGCAGCCCTTCCCACGGGGAGTATGGCTACACCTTC. Translated, it gives CSPSHGEYGYTF.

This clone was picked up a small number of times. CDR3: CASSFMTGIPDTQYF. In DNA, the CDR3 is TGTGCCAGCAGCTTCATGACAGGGATCCCAGATACGCAGTATTTT. J is TRBJ2-3 and V is TRBV7-2, with 7 bases aligning to TRBD1. Per the germline V gene, CDR1 is SGHTA and CDR2 is FQGNSA. V shed 3 bases, J shed 4 bases, and the junction held 7 bases outside the gene matches. The CDR3 is made up of 15 amino acids.

The rearrangement uses TRBV30 and TRBJ2-7; TRBD1 matches at 9 bases. The CDR3 has 11 amino acids. Germline V gene lookup returns CDR1 GTSNPN and CDR2 SVGIG (reference sequence). V lost 0 bases to trimming and J lost 12 bases; unmatched junction nucleotides: 3. This CDR3 is CAWSVGQGWYF. Here the CDR3 DNA reads TGTGCCTGGAGTGTAGGACAGGGGTGGTACTTC.

This rearrangement joins TRBV29-1 to TRBJ2-2; TRBD1 aligns across 7 bases. V lost 7 bases, J lost 5 bases, and 7 bases stayed unmatched. The length of the CDR3 is 13 residues. Per the germline V gene, CDR1 is SQVTM and CDR2 is ANQGSEA. CDR3 sequence (DNA): TGCAGCGCCCCGGCAGGGGGAACCGGGGAGCTGTTTTTT. Translating gives CSAPAGGTGELFF.

The genes are TRBV3-1 (or the pseudogene TRBV3-2) and TRBJ2-5; maybe TRBD1 (5 bases). The germline V gene encodes CDR1 LGHDT and CDR2 YNNKEL (reference sequence). V was trimmed by 0 bases and J by 4 bases, leaving 12 bases between them. This CDR3 is built from 15 residues. The chain's CDR3 is CASSQEGSGSETQYF. In DNA form, the CDR3 reads TGTGCCAGCAGCCAAGAAGGATCAGGGTCAGAGACCCAGTACTTC.

V is TRBV9 and J is TRBJ2-7; 12 bases fit TRBD2. Germline V CDR1 and CDR2: SGDLS, YYNGEE. Trimming cost V 7 bases and J 2 bases; bases outside gene matches: 1. The CDR3 runs to 13 residues. The CDR3: CASSSGGAYEQYF. The CDR3 DNA is TGTGCCAGCTCTAGCGGGGGGGCCTACGAGCAGTACTTC.

This clone has a single count. The chain recombines TRBV5-1 with TRBJ2-3, with 7 positions matching TRBD2. Trimming took 0 bases from V and 11 from J; bases not matched to a gene: 18. CDR1 and CDR2 from the germline V gene are SGHRS and YFSETQ. This CDR3 has 17 residues. Written as DNA, the CDR3 is TGCGCCAGCAGCTTGGGCTCCGCGGGAGCTGCGCCCCAACGGCAGTATTTT. The encoded protein is CASSLGSAGAAPQRQYF. Drawing the rest from reference TRBV5-1 and TRBJ2-3, the complete variable domain is KAGVTQTPRYLIKTRGQQVTLSCSPISGHRSVSWYQQTPGQGLQFLFEYFSETQRNKGNFPGRFSGRQFSNSRSEMNVSTLELGDSALYLCASSLGSAGAAPQRQYFGPGTRLTVL.

The chain links TRBV28 to TRBJ2-1; maybe TRBD2 (6 bases). Germline V gene lookup returns CDR1 MDHEN and CDR2 SYDVKM. Trimming removed 5 bases at V and 0 bases at J, with 23 bases between. This CDR3 has 19 amino acids. The CDR3 here is CASSPRGWSGSSSYNEQFF. The CDR3, as DNA: TGTGCCAGCAGTCCGCGCGGATGGTCCGGGAGTTCCTCCTACAATGAGCAGTTCTTC. Full variable domain (remainder filled in from reference TRBV28 and TRBJ2-1): DVKVTQSSRYLVKRTGEKVFLECVQDMDHENMFWYRQDPGLGLRLIYFSYDVKMKEKGDIPEGYSVSREKKERFSLILESASTNQTSMYLCASSPRGWSGSSSYNEQFFGPGTRLTVL.

The V and J genes are TRBV5-5 and TRBJ1-2; D call uncertain. The CDR3 consists of 14 residues. V was trimmed by 0 bases and J by 6 bases, leaving 12 bases between them. Germline lookup yields CDR1 SGHKS and CDR2 YYEKEE (reference sequence). CDR3 nucleotide sequence: TGTGCCAGCAGCTTGGGAGCGGAATATCATGGCTACACCTTC. Translating gives CASSLGAEYHGYTF.

A word on this clone: This specimen includes other DNA sequences encoding the same CDR3. The chain joins TRBV7-3 to TRBJ2-1, with D perhaps assigned TRBD1 or TRBD2 (5 bases each). V was pared by 5 bases and J by 6 bases, with 11 bases between. The CDR3 runs 13 residues. Germline V gene sequence: CDR1 SGHTA, CDR2 FQGTGA. This CDR3 is CASSPSGGNEQFF. The CDR3 nucleotides are TGTGCCAGCAGCCCCAGTGGGGGCAATGAGCAGTTCTTC.

V is TRBV7-2 and J is TRBJ1-2; D unresolved. The CDR3 covers 13 residues. With 1 base removed from V and 4 bases from J, the gap between germline ends came to 7 bases. CDR1 and CDR2 from the germline V gene are SGHTA and FQGNSA. CDR3 DNA: TGTGCCAGCAGCTTAGAGGCGGGCTATGGCTACACCTTC. The encoded protein is CASSLEAGYGYTF.

The chain uses TRBV4-3 and TRBJ1-1, with TRBD1 matching 8 bases. From germline, CDR1 is LGHNA and CDR2 YSLEER. V lost 0 bases, J lost 6 bases, and 12 bases stayed unmatched. This CDR3 is built from 17 residues. CDR3: CASSQDWTGIGIAEAFF. The CDR3 bases are TGCGCCAGCAGCCAAGATTGGACAGGGATCGGGATTGCTGAAGCTTTCTTT.

The chain uses TRBV30 and TRBJ2-1; D call uncertain. Trimming left V 3 bases short and J 3 bases short, with 12 bases between. This CDR3 comprises 14 residues. Germline V CDR1 and CDR2: GTSNPN, SVGIG (reference sequence). The CDR3 loop reads CAWSPVDHYNEQFF. The CDR3 nucleotides read TGTGCCTGGAGCCCCGTCGACCACTACAATGAGCAGTTCTTC.

This clone was counted a single time. J is TRBJ2-1 and V is TRBV6-2 or TRBV6-3; 8 nucleotides agree with TRBD2. J lost 7 bases, V lost 2 bases, and 10 bases had no gene match. Per germline, CDR1 MNHEY and CDR2 SVGEGT. The CDR3 extends over 16 amino acids. This CDR3 reads CASSYVTGGPSNEQFF. In DNA, the CDR3 is TGTGCCAGCAGTTACGTGACGGGGGGGCCCTCGAATGAGCAGTTCTTC.

The rearrangement links TRBV10-3 to TRBJ1-6, with 7 bases matching TRBD1. Trimming cost V 3 bases and J 12 bases; bases outside gene matches: 11. The germline V gene encodes CDR1 ENHRY and CDR2 SYGVKD. The CDR3 covers 15 residues. CDR3 in amino acids: CAISEGTDEYEPLHF. CDR3 coding DNA: TGTGCCATCAGTGAAGGGACAGACGAATATGAACCCCTCCACTTT.

This chain joins TRBV24-1 and TRBJ2-1; D tentatively fits TRBD1 or TRBD2 (6 bases each). V shed 4 bases and J shed 4 bases, with 16 bases lying between them. Germline values: CDR1 KGHDR, CDR2 SFDVKD. The CDR3 spans 16 residues. In DNA form, the CDR3 reads TGTGCCACCAGTGACCGGGCCGGGGGACATTACAATGAGCAGTTCTTC. Translating gives CATSDRAGGHYNEQFF.